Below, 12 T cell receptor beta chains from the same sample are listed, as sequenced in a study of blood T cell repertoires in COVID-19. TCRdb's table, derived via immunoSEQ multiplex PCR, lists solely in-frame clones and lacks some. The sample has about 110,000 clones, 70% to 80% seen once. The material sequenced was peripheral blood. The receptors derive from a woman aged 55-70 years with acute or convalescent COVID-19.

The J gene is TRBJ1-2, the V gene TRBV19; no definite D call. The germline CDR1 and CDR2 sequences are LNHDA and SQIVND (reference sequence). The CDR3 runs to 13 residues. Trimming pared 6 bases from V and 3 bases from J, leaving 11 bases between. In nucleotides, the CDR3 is TGTGCCAGTAGCATCGGTACAGACTATGGCTACACCTTC. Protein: CASSIGTDYGYTF. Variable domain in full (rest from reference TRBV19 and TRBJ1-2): DGGITQSPKYLFRKEGQNVTLSCEQNLNHDAMYWYRQDPGQGLRLIYYSQIVNDFQKGDIAEGYSVSREKKESFPLTVTSAQKNPTAFYLCASSIGTDYGYTFGSGTRLTVV.

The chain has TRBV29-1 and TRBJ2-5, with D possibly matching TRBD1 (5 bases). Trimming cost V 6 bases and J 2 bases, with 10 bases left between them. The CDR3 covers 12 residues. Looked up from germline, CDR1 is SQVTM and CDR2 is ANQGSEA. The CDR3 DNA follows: TGCAGCGTGCGCAGGGTGCAAGAGACCCAGTACTTC. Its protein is CSVRRVQETQYF.

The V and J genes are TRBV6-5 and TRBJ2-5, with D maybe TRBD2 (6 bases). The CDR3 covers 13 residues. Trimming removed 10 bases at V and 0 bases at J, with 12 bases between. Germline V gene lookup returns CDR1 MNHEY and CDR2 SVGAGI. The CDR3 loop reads CATGGTYQETQYF. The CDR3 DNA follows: TGTGCCACGGGCGGGACGTACCAAGAGACCCAGTACTTC.

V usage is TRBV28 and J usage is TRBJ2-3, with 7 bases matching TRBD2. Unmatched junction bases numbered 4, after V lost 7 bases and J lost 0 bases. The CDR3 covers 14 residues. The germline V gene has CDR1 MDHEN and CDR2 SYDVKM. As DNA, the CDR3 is TGTGCCAGCACCCGAGCGGGGAGCACAGATACGCAGTATTTT. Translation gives CASTRAGSTDTQYF. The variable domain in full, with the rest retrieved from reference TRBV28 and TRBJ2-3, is DVKVTQSSRYLVKRTGEKVFLECVQDMDHENMFWYRQDPGLGLRLIYFSYDVKMKEKGDIPEGYSVSREKKERFSLILESASTNQTSMYLCASTRAGSTDTQYFGPGTRLTVL.

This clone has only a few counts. CDR3 amino acids: CASSRTGTGGTDTQYF. The DNA of the CDR3 is TGTGCCAGTAGTAGAACCGGGACAGGCGGCACAGATACGCAGTATTTT. The rearrangement joins TRBV19 to TRBJ2-3; 8 bases map to TRBD1. After removal of 4 bases from V and 1 base from J, the junction contained 7 bases not matched to a gene. The CDR3 runs to 16 residues. CDR1 and CDR2 (germline): LNHDA, SQIVND (reference sequence).

For the CDR3, the DNA is TGTGCCAGCAGGTCACTAGCGGGGGCTAATGAGCAGTTCTTC. Encoded protein: CASRSLAGANEQFF. This chain uses TRBV28 with TRBJ2-1; 11 nucleotides agree with TRBD2. Trimming took 6 bases from V and 7 from J; bases not matched to a gene: 5. Germline loops: CDR1 MDHEN, CDR2 SYDVKM. This CDR3 has 14 amino acids. Full variable domain (outside the CDR3, taken from reference TRBV28 and TRBJ2-1): DVKVTQSSRYLVKRTGEKVFLECVQDMDHENMFWYRQDPGLGLRLIYFSYDVKMKEKGDIPEGYSVSREKKERFSLILESASTNQTSMYLCASRSLAGANEQFFGPGTRLTVL.

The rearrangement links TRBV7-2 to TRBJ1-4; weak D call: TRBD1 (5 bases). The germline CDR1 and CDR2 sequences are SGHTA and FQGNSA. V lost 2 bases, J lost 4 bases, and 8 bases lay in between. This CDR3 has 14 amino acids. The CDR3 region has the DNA TGTGCCAGCAGCTTACAGGGAAGTAATGAAAAACTGTTTTTT. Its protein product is CASSLQGSNEKLFF.

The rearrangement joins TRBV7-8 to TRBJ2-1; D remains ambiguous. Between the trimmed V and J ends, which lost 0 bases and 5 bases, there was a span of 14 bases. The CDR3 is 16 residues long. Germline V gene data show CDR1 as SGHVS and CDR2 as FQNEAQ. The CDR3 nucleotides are TGTGCCAGCAGCTTAGCAGGCGGCGTCCTTAACAATGAGCAGTTCTTC. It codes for CASSLAGGVLNNEQFF. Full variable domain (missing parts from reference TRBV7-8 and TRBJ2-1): GAGVSQSPRYKVAKRGQDVALRCDPISGHVSLFWYQQALGQGPEFLTYFQNEAQLDKSGLPSDRFFAERPEGSVSTLKIQRTQQEDSAVYLCASSLAGGVLNNEQFFGPGTRLTVL.

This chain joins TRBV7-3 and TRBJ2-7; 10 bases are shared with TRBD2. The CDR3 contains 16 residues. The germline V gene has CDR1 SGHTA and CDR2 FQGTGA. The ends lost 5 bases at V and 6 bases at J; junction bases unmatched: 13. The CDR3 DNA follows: TGTGCCAGCAGCCCTTTGAGCGGGGGGGCCGATTCCGAGCAGTACTTC. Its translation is CASSPLSGGADSEQYF.

CDR3 nucleotide sequence: TGTGCCACCAGCAGGCGGGGGGGCCTATTTGAGCAGTTCTTC. Amino acids: CATSRRGGLFEQFF. The gene calls are TRBV15 and TRBJ2-1; 9 bases match TRBD2. The CDR3 loop spans 14 amino acids. J was trimmed by 9 bases and V by 3 bases; bases with no gene match: 6. Germline CDR1 and CDR2: LNHNV and YYDKDF (reference sequence).

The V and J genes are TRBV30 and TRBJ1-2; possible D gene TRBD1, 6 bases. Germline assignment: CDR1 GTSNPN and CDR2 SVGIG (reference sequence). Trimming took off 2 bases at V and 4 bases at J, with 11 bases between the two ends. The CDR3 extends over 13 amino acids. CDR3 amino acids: CAWSREQGYGYTF. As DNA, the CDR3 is TGTGCCTGGAGTAGGGAACAGGGCTATGGCTACACCTTC.

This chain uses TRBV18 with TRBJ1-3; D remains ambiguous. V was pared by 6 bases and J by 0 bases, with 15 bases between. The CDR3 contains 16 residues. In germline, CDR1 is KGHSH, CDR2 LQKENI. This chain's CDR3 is CASSLRDGSSGNTIYF. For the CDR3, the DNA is TGTGCCAGCTCCCTACGCGACGGGAGCTCTGGAAACACCATATATTTT.